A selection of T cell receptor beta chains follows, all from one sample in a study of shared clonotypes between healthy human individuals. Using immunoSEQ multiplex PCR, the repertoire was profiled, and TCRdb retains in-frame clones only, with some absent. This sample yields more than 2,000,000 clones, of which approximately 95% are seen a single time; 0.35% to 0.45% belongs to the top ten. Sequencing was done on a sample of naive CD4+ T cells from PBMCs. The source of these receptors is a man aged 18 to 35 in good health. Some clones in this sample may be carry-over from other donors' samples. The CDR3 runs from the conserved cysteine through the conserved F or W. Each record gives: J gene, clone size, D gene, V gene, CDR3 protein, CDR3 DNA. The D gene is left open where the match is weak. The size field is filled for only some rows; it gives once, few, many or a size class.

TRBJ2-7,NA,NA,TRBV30,CAWSAQLGEAYEQYF,TGTGCCTGGAGCGCACAATTGGGAGAGGCCTACGAGCAGTACTTC
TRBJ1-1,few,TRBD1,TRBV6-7,CASTFSTGGEAFF,TGTGCCAGCACCTTCAGTACAGGGGGTGAAGCTTTCTTT
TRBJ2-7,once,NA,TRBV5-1,CASSPPSYEQYF,TGCGCCAGCAGCCCGCCTTCCTACGAGCAGTACTTC
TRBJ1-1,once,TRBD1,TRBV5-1,CASSLGAVGQERGFF,TGCGCCAGCAGCTTGGGGGCGGTCGGACAGGAACGAGGTTTCTTT
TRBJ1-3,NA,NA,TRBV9,CASSPVGNTIYF,TGTGCCAGCAGCCCAGTTGGAAACACCATATATTTT
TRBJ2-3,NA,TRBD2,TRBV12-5,CASGLAGGDGWSTDTQYF,TGTGCTAGTGGTTTGGCGGGAGGGGATGGATGGAGCACAGATACGCAGTATTTT
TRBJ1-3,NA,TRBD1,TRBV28,CASSLGGTAGNTIYF,TGTGCCAGCAGTTTAGGCGGGACAGCCGGAAACACCATATATTTT
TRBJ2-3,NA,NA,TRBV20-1,CSARYDTQYF,TGCAGTGCTAGATACGATACGCAGTATTTT
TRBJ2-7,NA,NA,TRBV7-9,CASSLPWASSSYEQYF,TGTGCCAGCAGCTTACCCTGGGCGTCCAGCTCCTACGAGCAGTACTTC
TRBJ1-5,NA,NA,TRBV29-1,CSAGAAPDQPQHF,TGCAGCGCTGGGGCGGCGCCCGATCAGCCCCAGCATTTT
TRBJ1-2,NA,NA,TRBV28,CASSGLTGRNYGYTF,TGTGCCAGCAGTGGCCTCACCGGGAGAAACTATGGCTACACCTTC
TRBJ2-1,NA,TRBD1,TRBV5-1,CASSFSGQIYNEQFF,TGCGCCAGCAGCTTTTCGGGACAGATCTACAATGAGCAGTTCTTC
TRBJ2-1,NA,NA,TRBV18,CASSPQGRVNNEQFF,TGTGCCAGCTCACCACAGGGTAGGGTAAACAATGAGCAGTTCTTC
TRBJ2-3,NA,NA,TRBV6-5,CASSYLPGTDTQYF,TGTGCCAGCAGTTACCTCCCAGGGACAGATACGCAGTATTTT
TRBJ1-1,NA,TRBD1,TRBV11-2,CASSLGTGTEAFF,TGTGCCAGCAGCTTAGGGACAGGGACTGAAGCTTTCTTT
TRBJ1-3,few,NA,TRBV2,CASSGNPKAGNTIYF,TGTGCCAGCAGTGGTAATCCGAAGGCTGGAAACACCATATATTTT
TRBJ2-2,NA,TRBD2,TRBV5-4,CASSLPTSGTNTGELFF,TGTGCCAGCAGCTTGCCGACTAGCGGGACCAACACCGGGGAGCTGTTTTTT
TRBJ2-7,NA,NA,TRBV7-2,CASSSGTHSYEQYF,TGTGCCAGCAGCTCCGGGACTCACTCCTACGAGCAGTACTTC
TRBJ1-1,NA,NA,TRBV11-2,CASSPTPGTNTEAFF,TGTGCCAGCAGCCCCACACCGGGGACGAACACTGAAGCTTTCTTT
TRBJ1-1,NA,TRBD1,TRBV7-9,CASSSTAQGAGTEAFF,TGTGCCAGCAGTTCGACCGCCCAGGGGGCGGGCACTGAAGCTTTCTTT
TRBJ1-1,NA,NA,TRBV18,CASLGGLNTEAFF,TGTGCCAGCTTGGGGGGTCTGAACACTGAAGCTTTCTTT